This T cell receptor (beta chain) was profiled in a study of Graves' ophthalmopathy and Graves' hyperthyroidism. This clonotype was counted at least ten times. The V end was cut by 2 bases, the J end by 0 bases, with 14 bases between. CDR1 and CDR2 (germline): MNHEY, SVGAGI. The CDR3 runs to 17 residues. CDR3 regions of TCR beta were amplified from RNA transcripts. An initial RT-PCR round employing HTBI primers preceded a second-round multiplex PCR. TCRdb ran MiXCR on the multiplex PCR reads and lists one entry per CDR3 protein. The sample yields roughly 500,000 distinct CDR3 sequences, under 15% seen once.

The sequence came from a woman aged 30 to 39 with Graves' ophthalmopathy. Material: blood. This chain uses TRBV6-5 with TRBJ1-3, with D possibly matching TRBD1 (6 bases). This chain's CDR3 is CASSYTSGTTSGNTIYF. In nucleotides, the CDR3 is TGTGCCAGCAGTTACACCAGCGGGACAACCTCTGGAAACACCATATATTTT.